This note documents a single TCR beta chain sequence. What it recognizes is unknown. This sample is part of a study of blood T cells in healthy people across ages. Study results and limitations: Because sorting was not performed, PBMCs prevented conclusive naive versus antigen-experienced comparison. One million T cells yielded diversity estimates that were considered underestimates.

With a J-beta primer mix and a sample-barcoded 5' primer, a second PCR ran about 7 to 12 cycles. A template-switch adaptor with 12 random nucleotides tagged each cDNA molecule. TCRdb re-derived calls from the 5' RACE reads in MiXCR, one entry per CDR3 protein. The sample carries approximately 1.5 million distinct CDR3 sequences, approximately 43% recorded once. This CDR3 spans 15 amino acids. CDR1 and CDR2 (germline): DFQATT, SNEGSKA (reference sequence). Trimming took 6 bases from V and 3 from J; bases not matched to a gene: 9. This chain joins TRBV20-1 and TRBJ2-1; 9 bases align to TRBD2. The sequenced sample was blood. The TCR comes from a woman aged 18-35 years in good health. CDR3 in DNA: TGCAGTGCAGCTAGCCTTAGCGGGAGCTACAATGAGCAGTTCTTC. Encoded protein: CSAASLSGSYNEQFF.